The entry below describes one TCR beta chain. This record belongs to a study of follicular helper T cells after annual influenza vaccination. Study information: Some donors were sampled over the 2013-2014, 2014-2015 and 2015-2016 vaccinations.

Survey level resolution was used for TCRB sequencing. Clones were read by immunoSEQ multiplex PCR, and TCRdb kept only the in-frame ones, dropping some. The sample contains about 9,600 clones, around 83% of which appear only once. This CDR3 has 14 residues. Per the germline V gene, CDR1 is MNHNS and CDR2 is SASEGT. V was clipped by 7 bases and J by 4 bases, with 16 bases between them. As for time point: 2014-2015 season, 7 days after vaccination. Sample: CXCR5- memory CD4+ T cells sorted from blood, taken 7 days after influenza vaccination. The TCR originated in an adult who received the influenza vaccine. V gene TRBV6-1 combines with J gene TRBJ1-2, with D possibly TRBD1 on 6 matching bases. CDR3 region: CASKRGASGYGYTF. The CDR3 region has the DNA TGTGCCAGCAAGAGGGGGGCTAGTGGCTATGGCTACACCTTC.